A selection of T cell receptor beta chains follows, all from one sample in a study of blood T cell repertoires in COVID-19. TCRdb keeps only in-frame clones here, not all; method: immunoSEQ multiplex PCR. The sample lists about 250,000 clones, 87% occurring once. The source material was PBMCs or T cells enriched from blood (not recorded which). These receptors all stem from a young woman with acute COVID-19. CDR3s include the opening cysteine and the closing phenylalanine or tryptophan. The D gene is left open where the match is weak. Not every row has a clone size; where given, it reads once, few, many or a size class.

D: .; J: TRBJ1-6; V: TRBV7-2; size: .; CDR3: CASSSLGRGSSYNSPLHF; DNA: TGTGCCAGCAGCTCACTCGGCAGGGGTAGCTCCTATAATTCACCCCTCCACTTT
D: TRBD2; J: TRBJ2-1; V: TRBV18; size: .; CDR3: CASSPRGLAGGSVPIYNEQFF; DNA: TGTGCCAGCTCACCGCGCGGACTAGCGGGGGGATCAGTCCCTATTTACAATGAGCAGTTCTTC
D: .; J: TRBJ1-3; V: TRBV6-5; size: .; CDR3: CASKSSGNTIYF; DNA: TGTGCCAGCAAGAGCTCTGGAAACACCATATATTTT
D: .; J: TRBJ2-2; V: TRBV5-6; size: once; CDR3: CASSLVIGELFF; DNA: TGTGCCAGCAGCTTGGTTATCGGGGAGCTGTTTTTT
D: TRBD1; J: TRBJ1-1; V: TRBV9; size: .; CDR3: CASSVGDRTEAFF; DNA: TGTGCCAGCAGCGTAGGGGACAGAACTGAAGCTTTCTTT
D: .; J: TRBJ2-2; V: TRBV18; size: .; CDR3: CASSRYETKNTGELFF; DNA: TGTGCCAGCTCACGATATGAGACAAAAAACACCGGGGAGCTGTTTTTT
D: TRBD1; J: TRBJ1-1; V: TRBV19; size: .; CDR3: CASSITGGLRVEAFF; DNA: TGTGCCAGTAGTATTACAGGGGGCCTTAGGGTCGAAGCTTTCTTT
D: .; J: TRBJ1-1; V: TRBV18; size: .; CDR3: CASSPRDSRLNTEAFF; DNA: TGTGCCAGCTCACCGCGGGACTCACGATTGAACACTGAAGCTTTCTTT
D: TRBD1; J: TRBJ1-2; V: TRBV5-1; size: few; CDR3: CASSSLTGINYGYTF; DNA: TGCGCCAGCAGCTCATTGACAGGGATTAACTATGGCTACACCTTC
D: .; J: TRBJ1-6; V: TRBV6-5; size: .; CDR3: CASSPSAGGSSPLHF; DNA: TGTGCCAGCAGCCCCTCCGCGGGCGGAAGCTCACCCCTCCACTTT
D: .; J: TRBJ1-4; V: TRBV7-8; size: .; CDR3: CASSLARGSVATNEKLFF; DNA: TGTGCCAGCAGCTTAGCGCGAGGCTCCGTCGCGACTAATGAAAAACTGTTTTTT
D: TRBD2; J: TRBJ2-3; V: TRBV2; size: .; CDR3: CASSVVLRGGTDTQYF; DNA: TGTGCCAGCAGTGTGGTCCTCCGGGGGGGCACAGATACGCAGTATTTT
D: .; J: TRBJ1-5; V: TRBV19; size: .; CDR3: CASSIVARESNQPQHF; DNA: TGTGCCAGTAGTATAGTCGCGAGGGAGAGCAATCAGCCCCAGCATTTT
D: .; J: TRBJ2-5; V: TRBV6-1; size: .; CDR3: CASSEMPPGLQETQYF; DNA: TGTGCCAGCAGTGAAATGCCCCCGGGACTCCAAGAGACCCAGTACTTC
D: TRBD1; J: TRBJ1-2; V: TRBV7-9; size: few; CDR3: CASSKETGGPNYGYTF; DNA: TGTGCCAGCAGCAAGGAAACAGGGGGACCCAACTATGGCTACACCTTC
D: TRBD1; J: TRBJ1-3; V: TRBV27; size: .; CDR3: CASRTGSGNTIYF; DNA: TGTGCCAGCAGGACAGGGTCTGGAAACACCATATATTTT
D: .; J: TRBJ2-7; V: TRBV7-2; size: .; CDR3: CASSLARTVYEQYF; DNA: TGTGCCAGCAGCTTAGCGCGCACAGTCTACGAGCAGTACTTC
D: TRBD1; J: TRBJ1-5; V: TRBV19; size: .; CDR3: CASSILGQLSNQPQHF; DNA: TGTGCCAGTAGTATATTGGGACAGCTTAGCAATCAGCCCCAGCATTTT
D: TRBD1; J: TRBJ1-2; V: TRBV3-1/TRBV3-2; size: .; CDR3: CASSRDSDFYGYTF; DNA: TGTGCCAGCAGCCGGGACAGCGACTTCTATGGCTACACCTTC
D: TRBD1; J: TRBJ1-2; V: TRBV4-3; size: .; CDR3: CASSQSRDSNYGYTF; DNA: TGCGCCAGCAGCCAATCCCGGGACAGTAACTATGGCTACACCTTC
D: .; J: TRBJ1-6; V: TRBV19; size: .; CDR3: CASSIEGPNSPLHF; DNA: TGTGCCAGTAGTATCGAGGGTCCTAATTCACCCCTCCACTTT
D: TRBD1; J: TRBJ2-5; V: TRBV27; size: .; CDR3: CASSLFGTGGQETQYF; DNA: TGTGCCAGCAGTTTATTTGGGACAGGGGGGCAAGAGACCCAGTACTTC
D: TRBD1; J: TRBJ1-4; V: TRBV7-2; size: .; CDR3: CASSLTGQGLEKLFF; DNA: TGTGCCAGCAGCTTAACGGGACAGGGGTTGGAAAAACTGTTTTTT
D: TRBD1; J: TRBJ1-6; V: TRBV11-2; size: .; CDR3: CASSQAGTGGFLPLHF; DNA: TGTGCCAGCAGTCAAGCCGGGACAGGGGGCTTTTTACCCCTCCACTTT
D: TRBD1; J: TRBJ2-1; V: TRBV2; size: .; CDR3: CASSEAVGQQPHNEQFF; DNA: TGTGCCAGCAGTGAAGCTGTGGGACAGCAGCCCCACAATGAGCAGTTCTTC
D: .; J: TRBJ1-3; V: TRBV21-1; size: .; CDR3: CASSKDRGDGNTIYF; DNA: TGTGCCAGCAGCAAAGACAGGGGCGATGGAAACACCATATATTTT
D: .; J: TRBJ1-5; V: TRBV6-4; size: .; CDR3: CASSDFPDTQPQHF; DNA: TGTGCCAGCAGTGACTTCCCAGATACCCAGCCCCAGCATTTT